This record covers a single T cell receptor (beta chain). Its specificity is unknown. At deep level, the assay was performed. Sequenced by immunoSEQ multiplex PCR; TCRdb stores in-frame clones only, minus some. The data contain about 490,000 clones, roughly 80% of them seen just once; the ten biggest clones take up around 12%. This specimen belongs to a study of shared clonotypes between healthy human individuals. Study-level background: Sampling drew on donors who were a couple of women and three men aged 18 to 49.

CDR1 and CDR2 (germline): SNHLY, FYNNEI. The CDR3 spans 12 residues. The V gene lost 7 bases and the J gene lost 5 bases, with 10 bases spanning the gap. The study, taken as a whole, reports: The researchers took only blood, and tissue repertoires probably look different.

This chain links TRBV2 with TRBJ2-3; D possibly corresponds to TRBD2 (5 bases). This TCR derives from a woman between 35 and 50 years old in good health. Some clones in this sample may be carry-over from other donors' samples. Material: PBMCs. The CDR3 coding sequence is TGTGCCAGCACAGGACGGGAAGATACGCAGTATTTT. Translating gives CASTGREDTQYF.